These 17 T cell receptor beta chains originate from one sample sequenced in a study of technical replicates of blood from a few donors. Sequenced by immunoSEQ multiplex PCR; TCRdb stores in-frame clones only, minus some. Of roughly 14,000 clones in the sample, 65% to 85% were seen once. The sequenced sample was PBMCs. The receptors come from a human donor in good health.

This clone was detected a few times. The V gene is TRBV6-6, the J gene TRBJ2-1; 8 bases align to TRBD1. CDR3 size: 15 residues. Germline values: CDR1 MNHNY, CDR2 SVGAGI (reference sequence). V was clipped by 6 bases and J by 6 bases; unmatched bases: 10. The DNA for the CDR3 is TGTGCCAGCAGCTGGGACAGGTTGGCCCCCAATGAGCAGTTCTTC. Its protein is CASSWDRLAPNEQFF.

The chain is built from TRBV11-2 and TRBJ2-1; 8 nucleotides align to TRBD1. V shed 4 bases and J 13 bases; nucleotides not matched to a gene: 9. The CDR3 has 13 residues. Germline V CDR1 and CDR2: SGHAT, FQNNGV. DNA of the CDR3: TGTGCCAGCAGCTCGGGATTACAGGGGGTTCAGTTCTTC. Protein product: CASSSGLQGVQFF.

The rearrangement links TRBV5-1 to TRBJ2-2, with 7 positions matching TRBD2. The CDR3 loop spans 16 amino acids. Germline values: CDR1 SGHRS, CDR2 YFSETQ. Trimming took 1 base from V and 2 from J; bases not matched to a gene: 5. Written as DNA, the CDR3 is TGCGCCAGCAGCTTGCTAGCGGATATTAACACCGGGGAGCTGTTTTTT. Its translation is CASSLLADINTGELFF.

The gene calls are TRBV6-1 and TRBJ2-5; 7 bases agree with TRBD1. This CDR3 is built from 14 residues. J lost 1 base, V lost 4 bases, and 3 bases had no gene match. The germline V gene encodes CDR1 MNHNS and CDR2 SASEGT. CDR3 sequence reads: CASSVGTAQETQYF. CDR3 in DNA: TGTGCCAGCAGTGTCGGGACAGCCCAAGAGACCCAGTACTTC.

The chain combines TRBV4-1 with TRBJ1-1; D perhaps matches TRBD1 (6 bases). The CDR3 contains 14 residues. CDR1 is MGHRA, CDR2 YSYEKL, per germline. Trimming took off 6 bases at V and 3 bases at J, with 14 bases between the two ends. This CDR3 is CASSRGGADTEAFF. The CDR3 region has the DNA TGCGCCAGCAGTCGCGGGGGGGCGGACACTGAAGCTTTCTTT.

Note on this clone: The sample holds other DNA sequences that translate to the same CDR3. V is TRBV28 and J is TRBJ1-5; 8 nucleotides match TRBD1. The length of the CDR3 is 14 residues. Trimming took 4 bases from V and 7 from J; bases not matched to a gene: 6. Germline assignment: CDR1 MDHEN and CDR2 SYDVKM. The chain's CDR3 is CASSSGQGGQPQHF. DNA of the CDR3: TGTGCCAGCAGTTCAGGACAGGGCGGACAGCCCCAGCATTTT.

This clone was found once. V gene TRBV5-1 combines with J gene TRBJ2-1; 8 nucleotides line up with TRBD2. Losses at the gene ends were 0 bases for V and 11 bases for J; bases not matched to a gene: 1. The CDR3 runs 12 residues. Looked up from germline, CDR1 is SGHRS and CDR2 is YFSETQ. The CDR3 spells CASSLGLAKQFF. The CDR3 DNA sequence: TGCGCCAGCAGCTTGGGACTAGCGAAGCAGTTCTTC.

The V gene is TRBV19, the J gene TRBJ2-1; 8 bases agree with TRBD2. Germline V gene sequence: CDR1 LNHDA, CDR2 SQIVND (reference sequence). The length of the CDR3 is 15 residues. The J segment lost 6 bases and the V segment lost 1 base, leaving 5 bases of the junction unmatched. The CDR3 sequence is CASSIAGGLGNEQFF. CDR3 DNA: TGTGCCAGTAGTATAGCGGGGGGGCTCGGCAATGAGCAGTTCTTC.

This clone was seen a handful of times. The chain employs TRBV4-1 and TRBJ2-6, with a tentative D call TRBD2 (5 bases). The V end was cut by 3 bases, the J end by 0 bases, with 24 bases between. Germline V gene data show CDR1 as MGHRA and CDR2 as YSYEKL. This CDR3 contains 21 residues. Here the CDR3 DNA reads TGCGCCAGCAGCCATGGGATTCTTCTTGAGGGAGCGAACTCTGGGGCCAACGTCCTGACTTTC. Its translation is CASSHGILLEGANSGANVLTF.

The chain employs TRBV5-6 and TRBJ1-3; D gene ambiguous. The CDR3 extends over 11 amino acids. Germline assignment: CDR1 SGHDT and CDR2 YYEEEE. The V and J ends lost 4 bases and 6 bases respectively, with 5 bases between them. The CDR3 coding sequence is TGTGCCAGCAGCCTTTTAAACACCATATATTTT. It translates to CASSLLNTIYF.

The table lists this clone with a few counts. V usage is TRBV10-1 and J usage is TRBJ1-3; weak D call: TRBD1 (6 bases). This CDR3 spans 13 amino acids. Germline-derived CDR1 and CDR2 are WNHNN and SYGVQD (reference sequence). V was shortened by 8 bases and J by 2 bases, with 10 bases between the two germline ends. The chain's CDR3 is CASQQGPGNTIYF. The CDR3 nucleotides are TGCGCCAGCCAACAGGGCCCTGGAAACACCATATATTTT.

This clone came up a few times. One end of the junction is discordant with germline, which a read error may explain. This rearrangement joins TRBV30 to TRBJ1-1; TRBD1 matches 8 bases. The CDR3 has 14 residues. Germline CDR1 reads GTSNPN; CDR2 reads SVGIG (reference sequence). CDR3 loop: CAGRGTGSNTEAFF. CDR3 coding DNA: TGTGCCGGGAGAGGGACAGGATCGAACACTGAAGCTTTCTTT.

The V gene is TRBV4-2, the J gene TRBJ2-7, with D possibly TRBD1 on 5 matching bases. Per germline, CDR1 LGHNA and CDR2 YNFKEQ. This CDR3 spans 14 amino acids. With 0 bases removed from V and 2 bases from J, the gap between germline ends came to 8 bases. The CDR3 loop is CASSQDRAAYEQYF. The CDR3, as DNA: TGTGCCAGCAGCCAAGACAGGGCCGCCTACGAGCAGTACTTC.

J is TRBJ2-5 and V is TRBV5-4, with 10 bases matching TRBD2. V was clipped by 6 bases and J by 2 bases; unmatched bases: 4. CDR3 length equals 14 residues. Germline CDR1 SGHNT, CDR2 YYREEE (reference sequence). This chain's CDR3 is CASMLAGGQETQYF. The CDR3 DNA sequence: TGTGCCAGCATGTTAGCGGGAGGTCAAGAGACCCAGTACTTC.

The chain combines TRBV5-6 with TRBJ2-3, with D tentatively TRBD2 (5 bases). The CDR3 spans 16 residues. V dropped 3 bases and J dropped 3 bases, with 17 bases sitting between them. Germline-derived CDR1 and CDR2 are SGHDT and YYEEEE. The CDR3 loop reads CASSWWAGLGTDTQYF. The DNA for the CDR3 is TGTGCCAGCAGCTGGTGGGCGGGCCTGGGGACAGATACGCAGTATTTT.

The chain uses TRBV6-1 and TRBJ1-5, with TRBD1 as a possible D gene (5 bases). The germline CDR1 and CDR2 sequences are MNHNS and SASEGT. The V gene lost 2 bases and the J gene lost 5 bases, with 16 bases spanning the gap. The CDR3 has 16 residues. In DNA, the CDR3 is TGTGCCAGCAGTGAACTCCCCCGGGGGTCTCATCAGCCCCAGCATTTT. Translated, it gives CASSELPRGSHQPQHF.

The gene calls are TRBV30 and TRBJ1-2; D may be TRBD1 (6 bases). CDR1 is GTSNPN, CDR2 SVGIG, per germline (reference sequence). V was clipped by 1 base and J by 6 bases, with 18 bases between them. This CDR3 spans 15 amino acids. The CDR3 here is CAWSDAGVAADGYTF. DNA of the CDR3: TGTGCCTGGAGTGATGCAGGGGTCGCCGCCGATGGCTACACCTTC.